The clone carrying this T cell receptor beta chain showed up just a few times. The antigen remains undetermined. Expressed TCRB transcripts were sequenced after all isolated RNA was converted to cDNA. The repertoire was sequenced with immunoSEQ multiplex PCR; TCRdb's copy has only in-frame clones and lacks some. The data contain more than 550,000 clones, about an eighth of them singletons. This specimen belongs to a study of beta chain features in type 1 diabetes. In the study overall: No patient-donor differences in age, gender, total cells or subset yield. All samples yielded some 110 million examined sorted cells. Study results and caveats: There was a moderate but significant shortening of TCRB CDR3s in all four CD4+ subsets of Type 1 diabetes patients. PCR might favor shorter templates, but any such skew would affect patients and controls equally.

This CDR3 region has 15 residues. V gave up 3 bases and J gave up 0 bases, with 12 bases separating them. Germline-derived CDR1 and CDR2 are GTSNPN and SVGIG (reference sequence). Sequenced input: naive CD4+ T cells from blood. The chain carries TRBV30 and TRBJ1-3; D might be TRBD1 (5 bases). The receptor was isolated from a man younger than 35 with type 1 diabetes. As DNA, the CDR3 is TGTGCCTGGAGCCAGGGCCCCCTCTCTGGAAACACCATATATTTT. It specifies CAWSQGPLSGNTIYF.